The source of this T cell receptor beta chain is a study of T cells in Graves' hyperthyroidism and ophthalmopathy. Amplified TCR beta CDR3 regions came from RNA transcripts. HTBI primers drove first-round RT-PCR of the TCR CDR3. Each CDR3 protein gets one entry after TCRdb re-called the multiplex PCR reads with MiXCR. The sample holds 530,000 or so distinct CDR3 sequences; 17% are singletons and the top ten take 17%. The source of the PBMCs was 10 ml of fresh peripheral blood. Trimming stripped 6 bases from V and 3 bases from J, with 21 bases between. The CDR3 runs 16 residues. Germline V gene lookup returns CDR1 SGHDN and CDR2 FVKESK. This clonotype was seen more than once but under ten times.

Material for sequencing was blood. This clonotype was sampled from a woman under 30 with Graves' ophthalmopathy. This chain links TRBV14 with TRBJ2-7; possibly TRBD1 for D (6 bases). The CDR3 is CASSPSTGRGFYEQYF. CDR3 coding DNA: TGTGCCAGCAGTCCATCGACAGGACGTGGGTTCTACGAGCAGTACTTC.